Presented here are 30 T cell receptor beta chains from one specimen sequenced in a study of metastatic and nonmetastatic thyroid tumors. TCRdb re-called the PCR reads via MiXCR. Here the sample spans 20,000 to 25,000 clones, around 21% being singletons. Each patient went into thyroid surgery without having received any treatment. The sample comprised blood. The receptors shown here come from a female donor with papillary thyroid cancer or a benign thyroid nodule (not recorded which). Some clones in this sample may be carry-over from other donors' samples.

The rearrangement links TRBV20-1 to TRBJ2-7; D not certain. V was cut by 0 bases and J by 5 bases, with 14 bases left in between. The CDR3 consists of 14 residues. The germline V gene has CDR1 DFQATT and CDR2 SNEGSKA (reference sequence). CDR3 sequence reads: CSARDSSTLHEQYF. CDR3 in DNA: TGCAGTGCTAGAGACAGTTCTACTCTCCACGAGCAGTACTTC.

This clone was picked up many times. J is TRBJ2-1 and V is TRBV4-3; 7 bases line up with TRBD2. V shed 0 bases, J shed 7 bases, and the junction held 6 bases outside the gene matches. The CDR3 consists of 15 residues. Looked up from germline, CDR1 is LGHNA and CDR2 is YSLEER. The CDR3 coding sequence is TGCGCCAGCAGCCAAGATCTCGGCGGGGGTAATGAGCAGTTCTTC. It yields the protein CASSQDLGGGNEQFF.

This clone was seen repeatedly, ten times or more. The gene calls are TRBV9 and TRBJ2-5, with D perhaps assigned TRBD1 or TRBD2 (6 bases each). Deletions cut 2 bases from V and 0 bases from J, with 8 bases between. Germline-derived CDR1 and CDR2 are SGDLS and YYNGEE. This CDR3 contains 14 residues. CDR3 coding DNA: TGTGCCAGCAGCGTGGGGGGCCACCAAGAGACCCAGTACTTC. It translates to CASSVGGHQETQYF.

This clone was observed a few times. Lacking the conserved final phenylalanine or tryptophan, this CDR3 likely reflects a read error. The DNA is omitted, as the CDR3 cannot be located on it reliably, and the CDR3 follows TCRdb's listing. The gene calls are TRBV24-1 and TRBJ2-6; the DNA was not used to check the table's D call, TRBD1. The CDR3 is 8 residues long, counting both termini. The V gene's germline CDR1 is KGHDR and CDR2 SFDVKD. CDR3 sequence reads: CATSDRGQ.

This clone came up many times. V usage is TRBV14 and J usage is TRBJ1-5; D is uncertain. There are 13 residues in the CDR3. Germline values: CDR1 SGHDN, CDR2 FVKESK. V shed 3 bases and J shed 5 bases, with 8 bases lying between them. CDR3 bases: TGTGCCAGCAGCCAGATGATCGATCAGCCCCAGCATTTT. Protein product: CASSQMIDQPQHF.

This clone was observed at least ten times. V is TRBV14 and J is TRBJ1-2; 11 nucleotides agree with TRBD1. Germline CDR1 and CDR2: SGHDN and FVKESK. The CDR3 extends over 15 amino acids. With 2 bases clipped from V and 8 bases from J, the junction kept 7 bases outside the gene matches. The CDR3 sequence: CASSQRTGGGGGYTF. The DNA of the CDR3 is TGTGCCAGCAGCCAACGGACAGGGGGCGGAGGAGGCTACACCTTC. The full variable domain, rest sourced from reference TRBV14 and TRBJ1-2, is EAGVTQFPSHSVIEKGQTVTLRCDPISGHDNLYWYRRVMGKEIKFLLHFVKESKQDESGMPNNRFLAERTGGTYSTLKVQPAELEDSGVYFCASSQRTGGGGGYTFGSGTRLTVV.

DNA for the CDR3: TGTGCCAGCAGCCAGGTTCCAGCGGGAGAGTTTTCGGATACGCAGTATTTT. Translated: CASSQVPAGEFSDTQYF. The chain recombines TRBV4-2 with TRBJ2-3; 8 bases map to TRBD2. Trimming at V came to 3 bases and at J to 6 bases, leaving 14 bases not matched to a gene. CDR3 size: 17 residues. The germline V gene has CDR1 LGHNA and CDR2 YNFKEQ.

This clone was counted many times. J is TRBJ2-2 and V is TRBV11-1, with 8 bases matching TRBD1. The V and J ends lost 4 bases and 0 bases, in that order; junction bases with no gene match: 4. Germline lookup yields CDR1 SGHAT and CDR2 FQDESV (reference sequence). The CDR3 consists of 16 residues. CDR3 amino acids: CASSSPGQANTGELFF. The CDR3 DNA reads TGTGCCAGCAGCTCCCCGGGACAGGCGAACACCGGGGAGCTGTTTTTT.

At least ten counts were recorded for this clone. The rearrangement uses TRBV5-1 and TRBJ2-7; D remains unclear. The CDR3 spans 15 residues. V dropped 0 bases and J dropped 3 bases, with 13 bases sitting between them. Germline V gives CDR1 SGHRS, CDR2 YFSETQ. CDR3 in DNA: TGCGCCAGCAGCTTGGGCCCAGGCCAACACTACGAGCAGTACTTC. Translating gives CASSLGPGQHYEQYF.

This clone was counted a few times. This chain uses TRBV6-1 with TRBJ1-3; D is possibly TRBD1 (5 bases). Germline lookup yields CDR1 MNHNS and CDR2 SASEGT. CDR3 length: 17 residues. V dropped 2 bases and J dropped 2 bases, with 16 bases sitting between them. The CDR3 bases are TGTGCCAGCAGTGAAAGATTTTACTCAGGGCCTGGAAACACCATATATTTT. It is translated as CASSERFYSGPGNTIYF.

This clone was observed a single time. A junction end diverges from the germline sequence, so it may reflect a read error. This chain connects TRBV11-3 to TRBJ1-2; 8 bases agree with TRBD1. Germline assignment: CDR1 SGHNT and CDR2 YENEEA. The CDR3 spans 13 residues. The DNA of the CDR3 is TGTGCCAGCAGCCGGACAGGGCACTATGGCTACACATTC. Translating it yields CASSRTGHYGYTF.

This clone was found many times. This chain connects TRBV20-1 to TRBJ2-4; D is possibly TRBD2 (5 bases). Deletions cut 6 bases from V and 5 bases from J, with 17 bases between. The CDR3 has 14 amino acids. Germline values: CDR1 DFQATT, CDR2 SNEGSKA (reference sequence). CDR3 protein: CSAIPARGQNIQYF. In DNA, the CDR3 is TGCAGTGCCATCCCGGCCCGAGGGCAAAACATTCAGTACTTC.

The chain has TRBV5-5 and TRBJ2-7; 8 bases align to TRBD1. Losses at the gene ends were 4 bases for V and 7 bases for J; bases not matched to a gene: 7. This CDR3 contains 13 residues. The germline V gene has CDR1 SGHKS and CDR2 YYEKEE (reference sequence). CDR3 sequence: CASSQDRGKEQYF. The DNA for the CDR3 is TGTGCCAGCAGCCAAGACAGGGGTAAAGAGCAGTACTTC.

This clone is labeled medium-sized (0.01 to 0.1%). The V and J genes are TRBV12-3 or TRBV12-4 and TRBJ2-7; tentatively, D is TRBD1 (5 bases). This CDR3 is 13 amino acids long. Trimming took off 3 bases at V and 5 bases at J, with 11 bases between the two ends. CDR3 region: CASSLQGFHEQYF. The DNA for the CDR3 is TGTGCCAGCAGTTTGCAGGGTTTCCACGAGCAGTACTTC.

This clone was counted ten times or more. The gene calls are TRBV7-8 and TRBJ2-7; the D is unclear. The germline CDR1 and CDR2 sequences are SGHVS and FQNEAQ. CDR3 size: 11 residues. V lost 4 bases and J 5 bases, leaving 6 bases between the germline ends. The CDR3 loop is CASSYWNEQYF. In nucleotides, the CDR3 is TGTGCCAGCAGCTATTGGAACGAGCAGTACTTC. The full variable domain, its missing parts supplied by reference TRBV7-8 and TRBJ2-7, is GAGVSQSPRYKVAKRGQDVALRCDPISGHVSLFWYQQALGQGPEFLTYFQNEAQLDKSGLPSDRFFAERPEGSVSTLKIQRTQQEDSAVYLCASSYWNEQYFGPGTRLTVT.

A word on this clone: This may stem from a read error, because a much larger clone lies one nucleotide away. Here the CDR3 reads CASSLMTVGYEGYTF. The CDR3 coding sequence is TGTGCCAGCAGCTTAATGACAGTCGGATACGAGGGCTACACCTTC. The rearrangement joins TRBV5-4 to TRBJ1-2; weak D call: TRBD1 (5 bases). The CDR3 contains 15 residues. V was shortened by 2 bases and J by 8 bases, with 19 bases between the two germline ends. Germline V gene data show CDR1 as SGHNT and CDR2 as YYREEE (reference sequence).

V and J are TRBV28 and TRBJ2-2, with 7 bases fitting TRBD2. V dropped 7 bases and J dropped 7; count of bases not matched to a gene: 9. CDR3 length equals 14 residues. Per germline, CDR1 MDHEN and CDR2 SYDVKM. CDR3 residues: CASKSTSSHGELFF. The CDR3 nucleotides are TGTGCCAGCAAATCGACTAGCTCTCACGGGGAGCTGTTTTTT. Drawing the rest from reference TRBV28 and TRBJ2-2, the complete variable domain is DVKVTQSSRYLVKRTGEKVFLECVQDMDHENMFWYRQDPGLGLRLIYFSYDVKMKEKGDIPEGYSVSREKKERFSLILESASTNQTSMYLCASKSTSSHGELFFGEGSRLTVL.

This clone occurred many times. This CDR3 reads CSARGISSSTDTQYF. In DNA, the CDR3 is TGCAGTGCTAGAGGGATAAGCTCTAGCACAGATACGCAGTATTTT. The chain has TRBV20-1 and TRBJ2-3; no clear D gene. The V gene lost 1 base and the J gene lost 0 bases, with 11 bases spanning the gap. This CDR3 contains 15 residues. Germline V gene sequence: CDR1 DFQATT, CDR2 SNEGSKA (reference sequence).

This clone has at least ten counts. The rearrangement uses TRBV27 and TRBJ2-1; D could derive from TRBD1 or TRBD2 (5 bases each). V lost 2 bases and J 5 bases, leaving 16 bases between the germline ends. Germline lookup yields CDR1 MNHEY and CDR2 SMNVEV (reference sequence). This CDR3 has 16 residues. CDR3 sequence: CASSLRGAALNNEQFF. In nucleotides, the CDR3 is TGTGCCAGCAGTTTAAGGGGAGCGGCATTGAACAATGAGCAGTTCTTC.

To note about this clone: A much bigger clone sits one base away, suggesting this may be a read error. Other nucleotide sequences in the sample specify the same CDR3. V usage is TRBV11-2 and J usage is TRBJ2-3, with D maybe TRBD2 (6 bases). CDR1 SGHAT and CDR2 FQNNGV come from the germline V gene. Trimming cost V 5 bases and J 4 bases, with 16 bases left between them. The CDR3 runs to 15 residues. The CDR3 region is CASSPHGGAADTQYF. The CDR3 DNA reads as TGTGCCAGCAGCCCACACGGAGGGGCTGCAGATACGCAGTATTTT. The variable domain in full, completed from reference TRBV11-2 and TRBJ2-3, reads EAGVAQSPRYKIIEKRQSVAFWCNPISGHATLYWYQQILGQGPKLLIQFQNNGVVDDSQLPKDRFSAERLKGVDSTLKIQPAKLEDSAVYLCASSPHGGAADTQYFGPGTRLTVL.

This clone was recorded many times. J is TRBJ1-4 and V is TRBV11-2; possibly TRBD1 for D (5 bases). The CDR3 loop spans 16 amino acids. V gave up 0 bases and J gave up 6 bases, with 14 bases separating them. CDR1 and CDR2 from the germline V gene are SGHAT and FQNNGV. The CDR3 DNA follows: TGTGCCAGCAGCTTAGATATCGCAGGGAGGGATGAAAAACTGTTTTTT. It specifies CASSLDIAGRDEKLFF.

This clone has a count of ten or more. The V gene is TRBV7-2, the J gene TRBJ2-1; 12 bases fit TRBD1. Germline values: CDR1 SGHTA, CDR2 FQGNSA. CDR3 size: 15 residues. The J segment lost 6 bases and the V segment lost 6 bases, leaving 6 bases of the junction unmatched. The CDR3 DNA is TGTGCCAGCAGTTCGCCGGGACAGGGGGCCAATGAGCAGTTCTTC. It encodes CASSSPGQGANEQFF.

This clone occurred many times. This rearrangement joins TRBV10-3 to TRBJ2-1; the D gene is possibly TRBD1 (5 bases). V gave up 8 bases and J gave up 0 bases, with 11 bases separating them. From germline, CDR1 is ENHRY and CDR2 SYGVKD. The CDR3 has 14 amino acids. The CDR3 DNA sequence: TGTGCCATCGGGGCGTCGAGCTCCTACAATGAGCAGTTCTTC. Protein product: CAIGASSSYNEQFF.

At least ten counts were recorded for this clone. The chain combines TRBV24-1 with TRBJ1-5; D not resolved. The CDR3 has 16 residues. The V and J ends lost 5 bases and 6 bases respectively, with 19 bases between them. Germline V gene data show CDR1 as KGHDR and CDR2 as SFDVKD. The CDR3 DNA follows: TGTGCCACCAGTGGCGCCGGGGAGGGTCTAGGTCAGCCCCAGCATTTT. Encoded protein: CATSGAGEGLGQPQHF.

This sequence joins TRBV9 and TRBJ2-7; 8 bases fit TRBD1. V was pared by 4 bases and J by 2 bases, with 5 bases of the junction left unmatched. The V gene's germline CDR1 is SGDLS and CDR2 YYNGEE. This CDR3 spans 14 amino acids. The CDR3 DNA sequence: TGTGCCAGCAGCTCCGGGACAGGTCCCTACGAGCAGTACTTC. Translated: CASSSGTGPYEQYF.

By its share, this clone is medium-sized. The identical CDR3 is also encoded by other nucleotide sequences in the sample. The chain recombines TRBV5-1 with TRBJ2-7, with D unresolved. The germline CDR1 and CDR2 sequences are SGHRS and YFSETQ. The CDR3 has 12 residues. The ends were cut back, 0 bases at V and 3 bases at J, with 4 bases in the middle. The CDR3 sequence is CASSLGYYEQYF. CDR3 coding DNA: TGCGCCAGCAGCTTGGGCTACTACGAGCAGTACTTC.

The genes are TRBV7-2 and TRBJ1-1; TRBD1 matches at 10 bases. This CDR3 is 15 amino acids long. From germline, CDR1 is SGHTA and CDR2 FQGNSA. V dropped 1 base and J dropped 3; count of bases not matched to a gene: 2. The CDR3 spells CASSLVGTGDTEAFF. The CDR3 nucleotides are TGTGCCAGCAGCTTAGTCGGGACAGGGGACACTGAAGCTTTCTTT.

This clone is medium-sized (0.01 to 0.1%) by share. The chain carries TRBV27 and TRBJ2-7; D is perhaps TRBD2 (5 bases). The CDR3 consists of 13 residues. The V end was cut by 5 bases, the J end by 2 bases, with 10 bases between. CDR1 MNHEY and CDR2 SMNVEV come from the germline V gene (reference sequence). CDR3 bases: TGTGCCAGCAGTAACGGACTTCCCTACGAGCAGTACTTC. Its translation: CASSNGLPYEQYF.

On this clone: Given a much more abundant clone one base away, this may be a read error. The CDR3 sequence is CAYARPGLNIQYF. CDR3 bases: TGTGCCTACGCCAGGCCAGGGCTAAACATTCAGTACTTC. The chain couples TRBV25-1 to TRBJ2-4; a possible D gene is TRBD1 (5 bases). V lost 11 bases and J 6 bases, leaving 17 bases between the germline ends. Looked up from germline, CDR1 is MGHDK and CDR2 is SYGVNS. This CDR3 is built from 13 residues.

This clone showed up many times. The rearrangement links TRBV2 to TRBJ1-6; D remains unclear. This CDR3 is built from 13 residues. The germline CDR1 and CDR2 sequences are SNHLY and FYNNEI. The V end lost 2 bases, the J end lost 10 bases, and 9 bases lay between the germline ends. CDR3 sequence: CASSELNESPLHF. In DNA form, the CDR3 reads TGTGCCAGCAGTGAACTAAACGAATCACCCCTCCACTTT.